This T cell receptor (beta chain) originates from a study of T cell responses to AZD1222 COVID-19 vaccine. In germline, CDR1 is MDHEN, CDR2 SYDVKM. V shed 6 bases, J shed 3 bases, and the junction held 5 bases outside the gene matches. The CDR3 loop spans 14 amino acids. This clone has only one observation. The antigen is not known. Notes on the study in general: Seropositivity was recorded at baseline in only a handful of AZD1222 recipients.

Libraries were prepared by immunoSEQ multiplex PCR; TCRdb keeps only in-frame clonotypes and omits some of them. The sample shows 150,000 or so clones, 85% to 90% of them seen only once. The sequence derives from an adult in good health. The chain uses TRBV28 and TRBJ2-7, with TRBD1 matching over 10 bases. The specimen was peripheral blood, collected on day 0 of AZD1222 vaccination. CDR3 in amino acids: CASRRTGGSYEQYF. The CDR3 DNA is TGTGCCAGCAGACGGACAGGGGGAAGCTACGAGCAGTACTTC.